This T cell receptor beta chain was observed in a study of T cells after yellow fever vaccination. V lost 1 base and J lost 6, with 10 bases in between. Germline V gene sequence: CDR1 MGHRA, CDR2 YSYEKL. This CDR3 spans 14 amino acids. MiXCR was run by TCRdb on the 5' RACE reads, yielding one entry per CDR3 protein. This sample has 230,000 or so distinct CDR3 sequences, with about 3.5% found just once. The V and J genes are TRBV4-1 and TRBJ1-5; perhaps TRBD1 as D (6 bases). Sequenced here: PBMCs, sampled 15 days after the yellow fever booster vaccination. The TCR was taken from a young man who received the YFV17D yellow fever vaccine. The CDR3 region has the DNA TGCGCCAGCAGCCAAGCCGGGGGCCTTCAGCCCCAGCATTTT. Amino acid sequence: CASSQAGGLQPQHF.